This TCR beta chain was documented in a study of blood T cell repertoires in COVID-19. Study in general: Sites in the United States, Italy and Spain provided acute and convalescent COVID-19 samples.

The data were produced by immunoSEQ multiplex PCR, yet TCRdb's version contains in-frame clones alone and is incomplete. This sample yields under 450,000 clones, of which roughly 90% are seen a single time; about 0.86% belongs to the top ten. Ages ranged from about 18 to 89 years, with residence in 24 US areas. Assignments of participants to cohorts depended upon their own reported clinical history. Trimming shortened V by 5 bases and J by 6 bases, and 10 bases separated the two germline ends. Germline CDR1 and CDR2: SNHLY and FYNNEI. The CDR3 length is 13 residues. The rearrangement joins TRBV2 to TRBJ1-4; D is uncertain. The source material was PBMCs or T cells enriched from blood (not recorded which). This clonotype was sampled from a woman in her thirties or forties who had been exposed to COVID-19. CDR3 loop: CASSPGYDEKLFF. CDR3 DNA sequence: TGTGCCAGCAGTCCGGGATACGATGAAAAACTGTTTTTT.